These 20 T cell receptor beta chains share one sample of origin, sequenced in a study of T cells after somatic rescue of genetic block. Libraries were prepared by immunoSEQ multiplex PCR; TCRdb keeps only in-frame clonotypes and omits some of them. The table shows 88,000 or so clones, with around 90% occurring only once. Input material: peripheral blood mononuclear cells (PBMCs). All receptors derive from a young woman.

This chain uses TRBV5-1 with TRBJ1-2; 7 nucleotides align to TRBD1. V dropped 3 bases and J dropped 8; count of bases not matched to a gene: 16. Germline V gene lookup returns CDR1 SGHRS and CDR2 YFSETQ. CDR3 length equals 16 residues. This CDR3 is CASSSGQWGAMGGYTF. The CDR3 DNA is TGCGCCAGCAGCTCGGGACAGTGGGGTGCTATGGGCGGCTACACCTTC.

The chain combines TRBV28 with TRBJ1-1; D gene uncertain. CDR3 size: 15 residues. Trimming stripped 5 bases from V and 6 bases from J, with 19 bases between. CDR1 and CDR2 (germline): MDHEN, SYDVKM. The CDR3 DNA is TGTGCCAGCAGTCCACCTAGAGGCCGAGGCGCTGAAGCTTTCTTT. Residues: CASSPPRGRGAEAFF.

J is TRBJ2-1 and V is TRBV18; TRBD2 matches 10 bases. J was trimmed by 1 base and V by 1 base; bases with no gene match: 10. This CDR3 has 19 residues. The germline V gene encodes CDR1 KGHSH and CDR2 LQKENI. The DNA for the CDR3 is TGTGCCAGCTCACCACTCCCAGCGGGAGGGCCAATGTCCTACAATGAGCAGTTCTTC. Protein sequence: CASSPLPAGGPMSYNEQFF.

The chain joins TRBV7-8 to TRBJ2-3; 8 nucleotides agree with TRBD2. Germline loops: CDR1 SGHVS, CDR2 FQNEAQ. The CDR3 runs 14 residues. V lost 5 bases and J lost 5; bases outside the gene matches: 6. CDR3 sequence reads: CASSREGRGDTQYF. The CDR3 DNA sequence: TGTGCCAGCAGCCGGGAGGGCCGCGGAGATACGCAGTATTTT. Using reference TRBV7-8 and TRBJ2-3 for the parts outside the CDR3, the full variable domain is GAGVSQSPRYKVAKRGQDVALRCDPISGHVSLFWYQQALGQGPEFLTYFQNEAQLDKSGLPSDRFFAERPEGSVSTLKIQRTQQEDSAVYLCASSREGRGDTQYFGPGTRLTVL.

The rearrangement links TRBV5-1 to TRBJ2-2, with 11 positions matching TRBD2. Germline CDR1 SGHRS, CDR2 YFSETQ. Trimming removed 4 bases from V and 5 bases from J; junction bases left unmatched: 7. This CDR3 is 16 amino acids long. The CDR3, as DNA: TGCGCCAGCAGCAACCTGGGGACTAGCGGTACCGGGGAGCTGTTTTTT. It codes for CASSNLGTSGTGELFF. Full variable domain (rest looked up from reference TRBV5-1 and TRBJ2-2): KAGVTQTPRYLIKTRGQQVTLSCSPISGHRSVSWYQQTPGQGLQFLFEYFSETQRNKGNFPGRFSGRQFSNSRSEMNVSTLELGDSALYLCASSNLGTSGTGELFFGEGSRLTVL.

This clone was seen only once. V is TRBV9 and J is TRBJ1-1, with no clear D. The CDR3 has 15 amino acids. CDR1 and CDR2 from the germline V gene are SGDLS and YYNGEE. The V end lost 4 bases, the J end lost 1 base, and 14 bases lay between the germline ends. CDR3 sequence (DNA): TGTGCCAGCAGCCTAACCCTCCGACAGAACACTGAAGCTTTCTTT. It specifies CASSLTLRQNTEAFF.

This sequence joins TRBV7-6 and TRBJ2-1; maybe TRBD2 (7 bases). Trimming left V 5 bases short and J 8 bases short, with 22 bases between. The CDR3 runs to 16 residues. Per germline, CDR1 SGHVS and CDR2 FNYEAQ. The CDR3 loop is CASSPYRRGAGDEQFF. In nucleotides, the CDR3 is TGTGCCAGCAGCCCCTACCGACGGGGGGCAGGCGATGAGCAGTTCTTC. The whole variable domain, remainder taken from reference TRBV7-6 and TRBJ2-1, is GAGVSQSPRYKVTKRGQDVALRCDPISGHVSLYWYRQALGQGPEFLTYFNYEAQQDKSGLPNDRFSAERPEGSISTLTIQRTEQRDSAMYRCASSPYRRGAGDEQFFGPGTRLTVL.

This chain joins TRBV5-1 and TRBJ2-5; 8 bases are shared with TRBD1. This CDR3 is built from 14 residues. The germline CDR1 and CDR2 sequences are SGHRS and YFSETQ. V shed 7 bases, J shed 2 bases, and the junction held 7 bases outside the gene matches. For the CDR3, the DNA is TGCGCCAGCGGCGGGACAGGTTCACAAGAGACCCAGTACTTC. Protein product: CASGGTGSQETQYF.

In its sample, this clone was seen once. This chain joins TRBV6-5 and TRBJ2-2; 10 bases are a match to TRBD2. Germline lookup yields CDR1 MNHEY and CDR2 SVGAGI. This CDR3 is built from 16 residues. The V segment lost 2 bases and the J segment 5 bases; nucleotides outside the gene matches: 5. The CDR3: CASSYTPGLATGELFF. CDR3 coding DNA: TGTGCCAGCAGTTACACCCCGGGACTAGCGACCGGGGAGCTGTTTTTT.

The chain recombines TRBV11-3 with TRBJ1-3; no clear D gene. CDR1 is SGHNT, CDR2 YENEEA, per germline. This CDR3 region has 15 residues. Trimming removed 5 bases from V and 4 bases from J, with 15 bases in between. DNA for the CDR3: TGTGCCAGCAGCCCCTATGCGGGGTACGGAAACACCATATATTTT. Translation: CASSPYAGYGNTIYF.

V is TRBV19 and J is TRBJ1-2; TRBD1 matches 9 bases. The CDR3 is 14 amino acids. Germline V gene lookup returns CDR1 LNHDA and CDR2 SQIVND (reference sequence). V shed 4 bases, J shed 6 bases, and the junction held 6 bases outside the gene matches. CDR3 protein: CASSTRDRDNGYTF. The DNA for the CDR3 is TGTGCCAGTAGTACCCGGGACAGGGACAATGGCTACACCTTC. Based on the CDR3 plus reference TRBV19 and TRBJ1-2, the full variable domain is DGGITQSPKYLFRKEGQNVTLSCEQNLNHDAMYWYRQDPGQGLRLIYYSQIVNDFQKGDIAEGYSVSREKKESFPLTVTSAQKNPTAFYLCASSTRDRDNGYTFGSGTRLTVV.

V is TRBV20-1 and J is TRBJ1-2; no reliable D call. CDR3 length: 10 residues. Germline V CDR1 and CDR2: DFQATT, SNEGSKA (reference sequence). Trimming took off 6 bases at V and 6 bases at J, with 8 bases between the two ends. CDR3 residues: CSAGRDGYTF. CDR3 nucleotides: TGCAGTGCAGGTAGAGATGGCTACACCTTC.

The chain carries TRBV2 and TRBJ1-2; 7 nucleotides match TRBD1. J lost 2 bases, V lost 6 bases, and 0 bases had no gene match. Germline V CDR1 and CDR2: SNHLY, FYNNEI. The CDR3 sequence is 12 residues long. CDR3 sequence (DNA): TGTGCCAGCAGGGGACAGAACTATGGCTACACCTTC. It codes for CASRGQNYGYTF.

The CDR3 region is CASSPRTSETQYF. In DNA, the CDR3 is TGCGCCAGCAGCCCCAGGACGTCAGAGACCCAGTACTTC. J is TRBJ2-5 and V is TRBV5-1; unclear D gene. This CDR3 spans 13 amino acids. V gave up 4 bases and J gave up 4 bases, with 11 bases separating them. Germline loops: CDR1 SGHRS, CDR2 YFSETQ.

CDR3 region: CASSFNPNYGYTF. CDR3 nucleotides: TGTGCCAGCAGTTTTAACCCTAACTATGGCTACACCTTC. This chain connects TRBV27 to TRBJ1-2; no reliable D call. Germline-derived CDR1 and CDR2 are MNHEY and SMNVEV (reference sequence). Trimming cost V 3 bases and J 0 bases, with 5 bases left between them. The CDR3 length is 13 residues.

The chain links TRBV28 to TRBJ1-5; possibly TRBD1 for D (5 bases). The V end was cut by 6 bases, the J end by 4 bases, with 16 bases between. Germline CDR1 and CDR2: MDHEN and SYDVKM. The CDR3 sequence is 15 residues long. The CDR3 reads CASSQALGGNQPQHF. The CDR3 nucleotides are TGTGCCAGCAGCCAAGCCCTGGGGGGAAATCAGCCCCAGCATTTT.

The chain employs TRBV4-1 and TRBJ1-5; D is ambiguous. With 4 bases removed from V and 0 bases from J, the gap between germline ends came to 4 bases. The CDR3 has 13 residues. Germline V gene sequence: CDR1 MGHRA, CDR2 YSYEKL. Written as DNA, the CDR3 is TGCGCCAGCAGCCGTACTAGCAATCAGCCCCAGCATTTT. This sequence encodes CASSRTSNQPQHF.

This rearrangement joins TRBV28 to TRBJ2-5, with TRBD2 as a possible D gene (6 bases). CDR1 and CDR2 from the germline V gene are MDHEN and SYDVKM. The CDR3 covers 13 residues. Deletions cut 7 bases from V and 1 base from J, with 10 bases between. The CDR3 coding sequence is TGTGCCAGCACCGGGGACTTCCAAGAGACCCAGTACTTC. Translating it yields CASTGDFQETQYF.

The chain links TRBV29-1 to TRBJ2-7; TRBD1 might be the D (5 bases). Germline-derived CDR1 and CDR2 are SQVTM and ANQGSEA. The germline V and J ends were trimmed by 3 bases and 0 bases, with 15 bases remaining between them. This CDR3 is built from 15 residues. CDR3 region: CSVEGQGLNSYEQYF. The CDR3 DNA follows: TGCAGCGTTGAGGGGCAAGGGTTAAACTCCTACGAGCAGTACTTC.

The chain carries TRBV28 and TRBJ2-1; 10 bases match TRBD2. This CDR3 has 19 residues. The V and J ends lost 7 bases and 2 bases, in that order; junction bases with no gene match: 17. Germline CDR1 MDHEN, CDR2 SYDVKM. The CDR3 DNA is TGTGCCAGCACTCCCCGGTCTAGCGGGAGTCAGCTCGCCTACAATGAGCAGTTCTTC. Translating gives CASTPRSSGSQLAYNEQFF.